The 13 T cell receptor beta chains below all came from one sample that was sequenced in a study of shared clonotypes between healthy human individuals. The table came from immunoSEQ multiplex PCR; TCRdb's copy has only in-frame clones and leaves some out. The sample consists of millions of clones, more than 80% of them appearing once. The sample consisted of naive CD4+ T cells sorted from blood. Subset in this sample: CD45RA+ positively selected. These receptors came from a young man in good health.

This clone appeared a few times. J is TRBJ1-1 and V is TRBV7-9; D perhaps matches TRBD1 (6 bases). The length of the CDR3 is 11 residues. The germline V gene encodes CDR1 SEHNR and CDR2 FQNEAQ (reference sequence). V lost 5 bases and J 9 bases, leaving 10 bases between the germline ends. CDR3 sequence: CASSPTGKAFF. The CDR3 coding sequence is TGTGCCAGCAGCCCCACAGGGAAAGCTTTCTTT.

This chain joins TRBV10-3 and TRBJ2-7; 8 bases line up with TRBD1. The CDR3 is 14 amino acids. Looked up from germline, CDR1 is ENHRY and CDR2 is SYGVKD. The V segment lost 9 bases and the J segment 1 base; nucleotides outside the gene matches: 8. The CDR3 DNA reads as TGTGCCATTCGGCGGGGACAGGATTCCTACGAGCAGTACTTC. It specifies CAIRRGQDSYEQYF.

As concerns this clone: The identical CDR3 is also encoded by other nucleotide sequences in the sample. The chain has TRBV2 and TRBJ1-2; D call uncertain. V dropped 4 bases and J dropped 2 bases, with 8 bases sitting between them. The CDR3 loop spans 13 amino acids. Looked up from germline, CDR1 is SNHLY and CDR2 is FYNNEI. CDR3 nucleotides: TGTGCCAGCAGTGCGCGGACCAACTATGGCTACACCTTC. Translating it yields CASSARTNYGYTF.

J is TRBJ1-3 and V is TRBV13; D unresolved. Germline CDR1 is PRHDT and CDR2 is FYEKMQ (reference sequence). This CDR3 comprises 15 residues. V was clipped by 5 bases and J by 0 bases, with 11 bases between them. The CDR3 spells CASSLRDNSGNTIYF. As DNA, the CDR3 is TGTGCCAGCAGCCTTCGTGATAACTCTGGAAACACCATATATTTT.

V usage is TRBV6-5 and J usage is TRBJ1-2; weak D call: TRBD1 (5 bases). V lost 7 bases and J 4 bases, leaving 16 bases between the germline ends. In germline, CDR1 is MNHEY, CDR2 SVGAGI. The CDR3 covers 14 residues. CDR3 protein: CASTQLDTSYGYTF. CDR3 DNA: TGTGCCAGCACCCAGTTGGACACTAGCTATGGCTACACCTTC.

The chain joins TRBV7-9 to TRBJ2-3; perhaps TRBD2 as D (5 bases). Per germline, CDR1 SEHNR and CDR2 FQNEAQ (reference sequence). The CDR3 covers 15 residues. V lost 3 bases, J lost 5 bases, and 15 bases lay in between. Written as DNA, the CDR3 is TGTGCCAGCAGCTTGCAATTATCGGGAATAGATACGCAGTATTTT. Amino acid sequence: CASSLQLSGIDTQYF.

The chain combines TRBV30 with TRBJ2-5; TRBD2 matches 7 bases. Losses at the gene ends were 0 bases for V and 11 bases for J; bases not matched to a gene: 9. The CDR3 loop spans 13 amino acids. The germline V gene has CDR1 GTSNPN and CDR2 SVGIG (reference sequence). CDR3 sequence (DNA): TGTGCCTGGAGTGTATTGGGGGAGGGAGAGCAGTACTTC. It is translated as CAWSVLGEGEQYF.

Remarks on this clone: The sample carries other DNA sequences with the same CDR3. The chain employs TRBV18 and TRBJ1-1, with D perhaps matching TRBD1 (6 bases). V lost 6 bases to trimming and J lost 0 bases, with 8 bases between them. CDR1 is KGHSH and CDR2 is LQKENI in the germline V gene. The CDR3 spans 13 residues. CDR3 nucleotides: TGTGCCAGCTCCGGACAGATGAACACTGAAGCTTTCTTT. Protein: CASSGQMNTEAFF.

The genes are TRBV7-2 and TRBJ2-3, with TRBD2 identical over 9 bases. Germline CDR1 and CDR2: SGHTA and FQGNSA. The V segment lost 5 bases and the J segment 2 bases; nucleotides outside the gene matches: 8. The CDR3 consists of 16 residues. The CDR3 protein is CASSPRSGSNTDTQYF. Here the CDR3 DNA reads TGTGCCAGCAGCCCACGTAGCGGGAGTAACACAGATACGCAGTATTTT.

V and J are TRBV28 and TRBJ1-2; D is possibly TRBD1 (6 bases). Germline assignment: CDR1 MDHEN and CDR2 SYDVKM. This CDR3 has 14 amino acids. The V gene lost 5 bases and the J gene lost 2 bases, with 12 bases spanning the gap. In nucleotides, the CDR3 is TGTGCCAGCAGTAGGACAGCCTTGAACTATGGCTACACCTTC. It yields the protein CASSRTALNYGYTF.

The V gene is TRBV10-3, the J gene TRBJ2-3; 7 nucleotides line up with TRBD1. CDR1 is ENHRY, CDR2 SYGVKD, per germline. With V trimmed by 5 bases and J by 6 bases, 8 bases remained unmatched. The CDR3 extends over 14 amino acids. CDR3 sequence: CAISPKTGADTQYF. The CDR3 DNA reads as TGTGCCATCAGTCCAAAAACAGGGGCCGATACGCAGTATTTT.

In the case of this clone: Additional DNA sequences in this sample encode the identical CDR3. The CDR3 DNA reads TGTGCCAGCAGTTCCCTAGCGGGAGGGGAGACCCAGTACTTC. Translation gives CASSSLAGGETQYF. The chain uses TRBV7-2 and TRBJ2-5; 12 positions agree with TRBD2. The CDR3 consists of 14 residues. In germline, CDR1 is SGHTA, CDR2 FQGNSA. V trimming: 6 bases; J trimming: 5 bases; junction bases outside the gene matches: 4.

The V call is TRBV18, the J call TRBJ2-1; possibly TRBD1 or TRBD2 for D (5 bases each). The CDR3 is made up of 17 amino acids. Germline V gene data show CDR1 as KGHSH and CDR2 as LQKENI. Trimming took 2 bases from V and 6 from J, leaving 20 bases between them. This CDR3 reads CASSPGAGRGGFNEQFF. CDR3 DNA sequence: TGTGCCAGCTCACCAGGCGCAGGGCGTGGGGGATTCAATGAGCAGTTCTTC. The full variable domain, in which reference TRBV18 and TRBJ2-1 provide the parts outside the CDR3, is NAGVMQNPRHLVRRRGQEARLRCSPMKGHSHVYWYRQLPEEGLKFMVYLQKENIIDESGMPKERFSAEFPKEGPSILRIQQVVRGDSAAYFCASSPGAGRGGFNEQFFGPGTRLTVL.